A selection of T cell receptor beta chains follows, all from one sample in a study of blood T cell repertoires in COVID-19. Some clones are missing from TCRdb's copy, which holds only in-frame ones; the method was immunoSEQ multiplex PCR. Of approximately 100,000 clones listed, more than 70% are singletons. Sequences were obtained from peripheral blood. The origin of the receptors is a woman older than 75 in a cohort sampled during active COVID-19. CDR3s include the opening cysteine and the closing phenylalanine or tryptophan. D genes are given only for firm matches. Clone size appears in some rows only: once, few, many, or a class for an expanded clone.

v_gene,abundance,d_gene,j_gene,CDR3nt,CDR3aa
TRBV5-5,NA,NA,TRBJ2-7,TGTGCCAGCAGCTTAGTGACAGGAACCTACGAGCAGTACTTC,CASSLVTGTYEQYF
TRBV24-1,NA,TRBD2,TRBJ2-5,TGTGCCACCAGTGACACGAGCGGGAGGGCCCCAGAGACCCAGTACTTC,CATSDTSGRAPETQYF
TRBV5-1,NA,NA,TRBJ1-4,TGCGCCAGCAGCCAAAGGCAGGGGCCGGATGAAAAACTGTTTTTT,CASSQRQGPDEKLFF
TRBV27,NA,NA,TRBJ1-1,TGTGCCAGCAGAAGGAGTACTGAAGCTTTCTTT,CASRRSTEAFF
TRBV7-3,NA,NA,TRBJ2-6,TGTGCCAGCAGCTTCACGGGGGCTGGGGCCAACGTCCTGACTTTC,CASSFTGAGANVLTF
TRBV20-1,NA,NA,TRBJ2-5,TGCAGTGCTAGTGGTGGTGAGGGCGAGGAGACCCAGTACTTC,CSASGGEGEETQYF
TRBV7-2,NA,NA,TRBJ2-1,TGTGCCAGCAGCCAGAGGGGGTTGGAAGGGTCGCAGTTCTTC,CASSQRGLEGSQFF
TRBV10-3,once,TRBD2,TRBJ2-7,TGTGCCATCAGTGTATCGGGGACTAGCGGAGACTACGAGCAGTACTTC,CAISVSGTSGDYEQYF
TRBV28,NA,TRBD2,TRBJ2-3,TGTGCCAGCAGTTTATACCTAGCGGGGTTTGGGGATACGCAGTATTTT,CASSLYLAGFGDTQYF
TRBV12-3/TRBV12-4,NA,TRBD1,TRBJ1-1,TGTGCCAGCAGTGCGGGACAGGGGGCGGCTTTCTTT,CASSAGQGAAFF
TRBV28,NA,NA,TRBJ2-1,TGTGCCAGCAGTTTAGCGGCGGGAATGAAAGGCAATGAGCAGTTCTTC,CASSLAAGMKGNEQFF
TRBV7-2,once,NA,TRBJ1-3,TGTGCCAGCAGCCCGAACCCAGGCTCTGGAAACACCATATATTTT,CASSPNPGSGNTIYF
TRBV10-1,NA,NA,TRBJ2-1,TGCGCCAGCAGTGATGGGCAACGCATATACAATGAGCAGTTCTTC,CASSDGQRIYNEQFF